This TCR beta chain is from a study of blood T cells in healthy people across ages. Study-wide findings and caveats: Naive CD4+ cells and diversity were both higher in long-lived donors than in aged donors.

This clonotype was recorded a few times. The antigen is not known. For the second PCR, which ran for roughly 6 to 11 cycles, a sample-barcoded 5' primer and a J-beta primer mix were used. Each cDNA molecule was tagged by a template-switch adaptor that had 12 random nucleotides. TCRdb ran MiXCR on the 5' RACE reads and lists one entry per CDR3 protein. The table records approximately 670,000 distinct CDR3 sequences, around 41% of them present only once. J was trimmed by 7 bases and V by 7 bases; bases with no gene match: 11. CDR1 and CDR2 (germline): MDHEN, SYDVKM. CDR3 size: 16 residues. The individuals who served as donors were healthy Caucasians living in Russia, aged about 6 to 100.

The genes are TRBV28 and TRBJ2-1; 12 positions agree with TRBD1. Sequencing input: blood. The receptor comes from a man older than 75 in good health. The DNA of the CDR3 is TGTGCCAGCACCAGTCCCGGGACAGGGGGCCGGAATGAGCAGTTCTTC. Its protein product is CASTSPGTGGRNEQFF.